These 18 T cell receptor beta chains were sequenced from one sample in a study of naive and memory T cell subsets. Regarding the study as a whole: Naive repertoires, especially CD8, held a few larger clonotypes, possibly memory cells re-expressing CD45RA.

These TCRs are of unknown antigen specificity. Both TRBC1 and TRBC2 were covered by a beta constant-region primer of two equimolar oligonucleotides. Four rounds of PCR amplified the ligated cDNA using nested alpha and beta constant-region primers plus SP2. TCRdb called the UMI-ligation and nested PCR reads again in MiXCR, with one record for every CDR3 protein. In the table there are around 100,000 distinct CDR3 sequences, about 14% of which are singletons. Sample: naive CD8+ T cells from blood. The receptors were sampled from a human donor in good health.

This clonotype was detected only a few times. The chain uses TRBV29-1 and TRBJ2-2; TRBD1 is a possible D gene (6 bases). CDR1 is SQVTM and CDR2 is ANQGSEA in the germline V gene. V gave up 6 bases and J gave up 1 base, with 15 bases separating them. This CDR3 region has 15 residues. This CDR3 reads CSVSGGEVNTGELFF. The CDR3 region has the DNA TGCAGCGTGTCTGGGGGCGAAGTGAACACCGGGGAGCTGTTTTTT.

CDR3 in amino acids: CASLPPTGEGYGYTF. CDR3 in DNA: TGTGCCAGCTTACCCCCCACAGGAGAGGGCTATGGCTACACCTTC. The chain recombines TRBV7-9 with TRBJ1-2; maybe TRBD1 (5 bases). The CDR3 contains 15 residues. CDR1 and CDR2 (germline): SEHNR, FQNEAQ (reference sequence). Trimming pared 8 bases from V and 4 bases from J, leaving 20 bases between.

The V gene is TRBV6-6, the J gene TRBJ1-1; D is unresolved. Trimming left V 4 bases short and J 0 bases short, with 12 bases between. The germline gives CDR1 MNHNY, CDR2 SVGAGI (reference sequence). This CDR3 contains 15 residues. Written as DNA, the CDR3 is TGTGCCAGCAGTTCGCCGACTAGCATGAACACTGAAGCTTTCTTT. This gives the protein CASSSPTSMNTEAFF.

This clonotype was seen repeatedly, ten times or more. Mismatch with germline at one junction end may stem from a read error. V gene TRBV7-7 combines with J gene TRBJ1-2; 7 nucleotides line up with TRBD1. CDR3 length equals 16 residues. The V gene's germline CDR1 is SSHAT and CDR2 FNYEAQ (reference sequence). The CDR3 region has the DNA TGTGCTAGCAGCTTAGGCGACAGGGTATCTAACTATGGCTACACCTTC. As protein: CASSLGDRVSNYGYTF. Full variable domain (rest looked up from reference TRBV7-7 and TRBJ1-2): GAGVSQSPRYKVTKRGQDVTLRCDPISSHATLYWYQQALGQGPEFLTYFNYEAQPDKSGLPSDRFSAERPEGSISTLTIQRTEQRDSAMYRCASSLGDRVSNYGYTFGSGTRLTVV.

The CDR3 reads CASGLGTATPSYEQYF. The CDR3, as DNA: TGTGCCAGTGGGCTCGGGACAGCCACCCCCTCCTACGAGCAGTACTTC. V is TRBV28 and J is TRBJ2-7; TRBD1 agrees at 7 bases. The CDR3 totals 16 residues. With V trimmed by 9 bases and J by 0 bases, 14 bases remained unmatched. The germline CDR1 and CDR2 sequences are MDHEN and SYDVKM.

J is TRBJ2-7 and V is TRBV6-5; possibly TRBD2 for D (6 bases). Germline assignment: CDR1 MNHEY and CDR2 SVGAGI. This CDR3 region has 11 residues. The V end lost 4 bases, the J end lost 5 bases, and 6 bases lay between the germline ends. The CDR3 sequence: CASSWGDEQYF. The DNA of the CDR3 is TGTGCCAGCAGTTGGGGGGACGAGCAGTACTTC.

This chain connects TRBV6-1 to TRBJ1-5; D is unresolved. V lost 8 bases and J 0 bases, leaving 11 bases between the germline ends. Looked up from germline, CDR1 is MNHNS and CDR2 is SASEGT. This CDR3 contains 14 residues. This chain's CDR3 is CASYNGYSNQPQHF. CDR3 nucleotides: TGTGCCAGCTACAATGGTTATAGCAATCAGCCCCAGCATTTT.

In this sample, this clonotype turned up a few times. The V and J genes are TRBV29-1 and TRBJ2-1; TRBD2 aligns across 10 bases. The germline V gene has CDR1 SQVTM and CDR2 ANQGSEA. Trimming took 0 bases from V and 5 from J; bases not matched to a gene: 1. The CDR3 consists of 14 residues. The CDR3 region is CSVEEGLANNEQFF. CDR3 in DNA: TGCAGCGTTGAAGAGGGACTAGCGAACAATGAGCAGTTCTTC.

This clonotype was detected ten times or more. This chain uses TRBV13 with TRBJ2-7; D remains ambiguous. The germline V and J ends were trimmed by 2 bases and 0 bases, with 8 bases remaining between them. CDR3 length: 14 amino acids. Germline V gene sequence: CDR1 PRHDT, CDR2 FYEKMQ (reference sequence). The CDR3 DNA follows: TGTGCCAGCAGCTTAAGGCTCGGCTCCTACGAGCAGTACTTC. It yields the protein CASSLRLGSYEQYF.

This clonotype showed up just a few times. The CDR3 sequence is CASSFRQGANEQFF. The CDR3 nucleotides read TGTGCCAGCAGTTTTAGGCAGGGAGCCAATGAGCAGTTCTTC. The rearrangement uses TRBV27 and TRBJ2-1; D assignment may be TRBD1 or TRBD2 (5 bases each). The V gene lost 3 bases and the J gene lost 6 bases, with 12 bases spanning the gap. The CDR3 consists of 14 residues. CDR1 is MNHEY, CDR2 SMNVEV, per germline (reference sequence).

The V call is TRBV20-1, the J call TRBJ1-1; 10 nucleotides agree with TRBD1. The germline V gene encodes CDR1 DFQATT and CDR2 SNEGSKA (reference sequence). The CDR3 is made up of 13 amino acids. This chain's CDR3 is CRDRGGGCPEAFF. DNA for the CDR3: TGCAGGGACAGGGGGGGAGGGTGCCCTGAAGCTTTCTTT.

This clonotype was seen many times. The J gene is TRBJ1-2, the V gene TRBV11-2, with unresolved D. CDR3 length: 11 residues. The V end was cut by 1 base, the J end by 11 bases, with 8 bases between. The germline gives CDR1 SGHAT, CDR2 FQNNGV. This CDR3 reads CASSLASSYTF. The CDR3, as DNA: TGTGCCAGCAGCTTAGCTAGTAGTTACACCTTC.

This clonotype was seen more than once but under ten times. The V gene is TRBV7-3, the J gene TRBJ2-2, with D unclear. Germline values: CDR1 SGHTA, CDR2 FQGTGA. The CDR3 is 13 amino acids. V was shortened by 0 bases and J by 4 bases, with 3 bases between the two germline ends. The CDR3 reads CASSLTGTGELFF. The CDR3 region has the DNA TGTGCCAGCAGCTTAACGGGCACCGGGGAGCTGTTTTTT.

The V and J genes are TRBV27 and TRBJ2-7; no clear D. V was cut by 0 bases and J by 3 bases, with 6 bases left in between. CDR1 is MNHEY and CDR2 is SMNVEV in the germline V gene (reference sequence). This CDR3 region has 13 residues. CDR3 protein: CASSLSLDYEQYF. In nucleotides, the CDR3 is TGTGCCAGCAGTTTATCGTTGGACTACGAGCAGTACTTC.

The chain uses TRBV27 and TRBJ1-1; possibly TRBD1 for D (5 bases). V shed 3 bases and J shed 2 bases, with 13 bases lying between them. Per the germline V gene, CDR1 is MNHEY and CDR2 is SMNVEV (reference sequence). This CDR3 spans 15 amino acids. CDR3 bases: TGTGCCAGCAGTTTTGCGGGGGGGTATAACACTGAAGCTTTCTTT. This gives the protein CASSFAGGYNTEAFF.

V usage is TRBV20-1 and J usage is TRBJ2-7; D unclear. CDR3 size: 13 residues. With 0 bases removed from V and 0 bases from J, the gap between germline ends came to 6 bases. Per germline, CDR1 DFQATT and CDR2 SNEGSKA (reference sequence). CDR3 DNA: TGCAGTGCTAGAGAGGGGAACTCCTACGAGCAGTACTTC. Translating gives CSAREGNSYEQYF.

V and J are TRBV29-1 and TRBJ2-2; the match to TRBD1 covers 7 bases. CDR3 size: 12 residues. Per germline, CDR1 SQVTM and CDR2 ANQGSEA. The V segment lost 6 bases and the J segment 7 bases; nucleotides outside the gene matches: 5. CDR3 sequence (DNA): TGCAGCGTGCGACAGGGCGGCGGGGAGCTGTTTTTT. The encoded protein is CSVRQGGGELFF.

About this clonotype itself: A much larger clone sits a single nucleotide away, making a read error possible. The rearrangement uses TRBV12-5 and TRBJ2-1, with 7 positions matching TRBD2. J was trimmed by 9 bases and V by 4 bases; bases with no gene match: 12. CDR1 LGHNT and CDR2 FRNRAP come from the germline V gene. The CDR3 runs 15 residues. This chain's CDR3 is CASGSSVGGPGEQFF. Written as DNA, the CDR3 is TGTGCTAGTGGTTCGTCCGTGGGAGGGCCGGGTGAGCAGTTCTTC.